This TCR beta chain was documented in a study of T cell responses to AZD1222 COVID-19 vaccine. For this clone: Its antigen is as yet unknown.

Here immunoSEQ multiplex PCR was the method, and the copy in TCRdb shows in-frame clones only, minus some. The profile shows 200,000 or so clones, approximately 93% of them singletons. Study outcomes and limitations: It was only after the peak T cell response that any repertoires were sampled. The study reported that nearly half of spike-specific TCRs target unmutated variant regions. Baseline antibody screening turned up just a handful of seropositive AZD1222 recipients.

The V end lost 4 bases, the J end lost 7 bases, and 11 bases lay between the germline ends. This CDR3 is 13 amino acids long. Sample: peripheral blood, taken 28 days after the second AZD1222 dose. The chain combines TRBV12-3 or TRBV12-4 with TRBJ1-5; D not resolved. This sequence originates from an adult who received the AZD1222 COVID-19 vaccine. For the CDR3, the DNA is TGTGCCAGCAGTTCAAGTTGGGGACAGCCCCAGCATTTT. Translation gives CASSSSWGQPQHF.